This section outlines one TCR beta chain sequence together with its context. It lacks a known antigen. No quality values exist for individual bases; no much larger clone is one base distant. The source of the sample is a study of cytomegalovirus exposure and HLA in healthy donors (dated by TCRdb to between 2016 and 2019). General notes on the study: The 666 repertoires of the first cohort and the 95 to 150 validation repertoires were produced on the same platform, according to a later analysis. The study aimed to test whether cataloging public T cell receptors could reveal signatures of past pathogen exposure. Besides the first cohort of about 730 subjects, a separate validation cohort made up of 120 different subjects was used. The study combined high-throughput TCR immunosequencing, statistical association of individual TCRs with disease status, and machine learning to predict cytomegalovirus infection status. Broader findings and caveats from the paper: A later analysis found that TCRs clustered in the first cohort also tended to co-occur in the 120 validation repertoires, with approximately 95% of cluster scores above 0. A later analysis lacked HLA typing for the validation cohort, so it scored co-occurrence in that cohort across all 120 repertoires. The study listed 150 to 200 TCR beta chains as associated with cytomegalovirus. The authors suggested that the approach could potentially be generalized to other disease states and immunological phenotypes. Most TCR sequences were observed very rarely across donors, whereas some public TCRs were present in many individuals. In both the original and validation cohorts, the classifier was reported to diagnose cytomegalovirus status with high specificity and sensitivity. In vitro tests confirmed that a few of the cytomegalovirus-associated TCR beta chains recognize cytomegalovirus antigens.

Library generation was performed with the immunoSEQ multiplex PCR assay. In the authors' own workflow: A statistical classification framework was developed to diagnose cytomegalovirus status using the catalog of TCR beta chain sequences. This is the immuneACCESS table as TCRdb keeps it, with only in-frame sequences that have V and J called. A part of the clones is gone; compared with another copy, unresolved V genes explain less than half, and the rest is unexplained. V, J and clone size are those of that table, while D and trimming were read from the DNA. The sample profile shows under 95,000 clones; around 94% of them were found once. The top ten hold more than 3% of the sample. Separate from the approximately 700-subject first cohort, the validation cohort of roughly 120 subjects was the group to which the donors belonged. The sequenced material came from PBMCs. The TCR originated in a woman aged 18-29 years in good health and CMV-seropositive.

The DNA sequence reads TGTGCCAGCAGACCGACAGTCCGCGGGGAGCTGTTTTTT. Translated, this gives CASRPTVRGELFF. The V and J genes are TRBV6-5 and TRBJ2-2, with TRBD1 as a weak D call on 5 bases. Sequences MNHEY (CDR1) and SVGAGI (CDR2) are obtained from the germline V gene. Reading from cysteine to phenylalanine, the CDR3 counts 13 amino acids. Of all the DNA, just the CDR3 is kept, 39 bases in frame from base 1. Trimming removed 6 bases from V and 7 bases from J, leaving 12 bases between the germline ends.